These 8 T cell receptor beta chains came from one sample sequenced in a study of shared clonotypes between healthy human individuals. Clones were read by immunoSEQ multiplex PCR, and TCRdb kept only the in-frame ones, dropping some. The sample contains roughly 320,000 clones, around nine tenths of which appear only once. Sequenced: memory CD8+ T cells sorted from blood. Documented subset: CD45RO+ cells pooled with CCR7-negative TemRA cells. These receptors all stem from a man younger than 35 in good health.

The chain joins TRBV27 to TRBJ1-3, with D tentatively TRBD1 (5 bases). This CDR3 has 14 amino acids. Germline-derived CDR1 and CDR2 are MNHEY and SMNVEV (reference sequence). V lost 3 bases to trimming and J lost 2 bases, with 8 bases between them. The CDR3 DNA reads TGTGCCAGCAGTTTGACAGTTGCTGGAAACACCATATATTTT. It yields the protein CASSLTVAGNTIYF.

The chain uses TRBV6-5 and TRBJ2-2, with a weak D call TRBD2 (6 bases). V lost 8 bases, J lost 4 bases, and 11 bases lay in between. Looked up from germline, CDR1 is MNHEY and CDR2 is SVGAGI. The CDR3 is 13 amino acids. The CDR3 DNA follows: TGTGCCAGCGGAGGGCTGGGCACCGGGGAGCTGTTTTTT. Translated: CASGGLGTGELFF.

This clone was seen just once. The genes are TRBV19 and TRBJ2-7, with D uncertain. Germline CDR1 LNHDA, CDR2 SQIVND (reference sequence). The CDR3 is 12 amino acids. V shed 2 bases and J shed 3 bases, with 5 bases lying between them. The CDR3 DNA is TGTGCCAGTAGTATACCGGGCTACGAGCAGTACTTC. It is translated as CASSIPGYEQYF.

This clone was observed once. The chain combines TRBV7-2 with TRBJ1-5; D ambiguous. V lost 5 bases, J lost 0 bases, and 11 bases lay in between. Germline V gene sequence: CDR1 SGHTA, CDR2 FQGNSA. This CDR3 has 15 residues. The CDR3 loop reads CASSVMHISNQPQHF. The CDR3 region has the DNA TGTGCCAGCAGCGTCATGCACATTAGCAATCAGCCCCAGCATTTT.

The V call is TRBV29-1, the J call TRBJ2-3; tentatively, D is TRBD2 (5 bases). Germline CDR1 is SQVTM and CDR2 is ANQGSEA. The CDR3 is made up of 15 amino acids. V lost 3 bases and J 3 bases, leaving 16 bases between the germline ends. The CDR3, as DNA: TGCAGCGTTGATGAACAATCGTCGGGAACAGATACGCAGTATTTT. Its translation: CSVDEQSSGTDTQYF.

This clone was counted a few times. CDR3 region: CASSLSWLTSTDTQYF. The DNA for the CDR3 is TGTGCCAGCAGCTTAAGTTGGCTGACTAGCACAGATACGCAGTATTTT. This rearrangement joins TRBV7-8 to TRBJ2-3; D call uncertain. V lost 2 bases and J 0 bases, leaving 12 bases between the germline ends. The CDR3 is made up of 16 amino acids. CDR1 SGHVS and CDR2 FQNEAQ come from the germline V gene. The whole variable domain, filled in from reference TRBV7-8 and TRBJ2-3, reads GAGVSQSPRYKVAKRGQDVALRCDPISGHVSLFWYQQALGQGPEFLTYFQNEAQLDKSGLPSDRFFAERPEGSVSTLKIQRTQQEDSAVYLCASSLSWLTSTDTQYFGPGTRLTVL.

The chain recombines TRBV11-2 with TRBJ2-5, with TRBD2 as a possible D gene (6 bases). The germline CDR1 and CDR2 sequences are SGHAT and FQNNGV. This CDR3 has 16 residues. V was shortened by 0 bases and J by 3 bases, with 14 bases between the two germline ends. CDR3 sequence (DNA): TGTGCCAGCAGCTTAGATGGGGGGTGGAGCGAAGAGACCCAGTACTTC. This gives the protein CASSLDGGWSEETQYF.

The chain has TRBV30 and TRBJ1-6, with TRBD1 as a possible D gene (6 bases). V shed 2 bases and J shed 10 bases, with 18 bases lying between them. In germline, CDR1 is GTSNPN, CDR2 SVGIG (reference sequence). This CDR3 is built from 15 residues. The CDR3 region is CAWSLEVGTRSPLHF. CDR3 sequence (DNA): TGTGCCTGGAGTTTGGAGGTTGGGACAAGATCACCCCTCCACTTT.